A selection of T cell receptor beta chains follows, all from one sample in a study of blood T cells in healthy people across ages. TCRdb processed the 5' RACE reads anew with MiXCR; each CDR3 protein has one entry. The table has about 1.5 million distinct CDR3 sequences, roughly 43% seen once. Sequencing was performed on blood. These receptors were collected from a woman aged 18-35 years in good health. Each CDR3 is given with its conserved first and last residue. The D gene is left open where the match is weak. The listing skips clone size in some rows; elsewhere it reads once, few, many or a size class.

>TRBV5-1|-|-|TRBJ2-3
CASSRAGDRSTDTQYF
TGCGCCAGCAGCCGTGCGGGGGACAGAAGCACAGATACGCAGTATTTT
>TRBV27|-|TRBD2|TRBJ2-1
CASSLRLAGGGNEQFF
TGTGCCAGCAGTTTAAGACTAGCGGGAGGGGGCAATGAGCAGTTCTTC
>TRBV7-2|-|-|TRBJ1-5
CASGNWQRNQPQHF
TGTGCCAGCGGCAACTGGCAGCGCAATCAGCCCCAGCATTTT
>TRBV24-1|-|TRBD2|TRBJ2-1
CATSDLGLAGYNEQFF
TGTGCCACCAGTGATTTAGGACTAGCGGGGTACAATGAGCAGTTCTTC
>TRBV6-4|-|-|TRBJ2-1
CASSDSYNTAYNEQFF
TGTGCCAGCAGTGACTCTTACAACACTGCCTACAATGAGCAGTTCTTC
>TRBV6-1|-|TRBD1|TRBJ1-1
CASSDRLRQGVTEAFF
TGTGCCAGCAGTGACCGCCTACGACAGGGTGTGACTGAAGCTTTCTTT
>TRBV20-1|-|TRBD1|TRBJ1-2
CSAGRQGNYKNHGYTF
TGCAGTGCGGGCCGACAGGGCAATTATAAGAACCATGGCTACACCTTC
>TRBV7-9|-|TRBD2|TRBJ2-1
CASSLGLVDDEQFF
TGTGCCAGCAGCTTGGGACTAGTAGACGATGAGCAGTTCTTC
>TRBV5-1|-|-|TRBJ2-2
CASSLAGNSNTGELFF
TGCGCCAGCAGCTTGGCGGGGAACTCGAACACCGGGGAGCTGTTTTTT
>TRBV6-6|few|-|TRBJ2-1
CASSRQRNPGNEQFF
TGTGCCAGCAGCCGACAGCGCAACCCAGGCAATGAGCAGTTCTTC
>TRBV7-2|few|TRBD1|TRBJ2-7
CASSPPNHLTTGEHEQYF
TGTGCCAGCAGCCCTCCCAATCATTTAACGACAGGGGAACACGAGCAGTACTTC
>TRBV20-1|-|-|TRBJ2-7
CSAGGAGIYEQYF
TGCAGTGCTGGCGGTGCGGGGATCTACGAGCAGTACTTC
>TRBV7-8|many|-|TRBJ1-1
CASSLRGPNTEAFF
TGTGCCAGCAGCTTGAGGGGCCCGAACACTGAAGCTTTCTTT
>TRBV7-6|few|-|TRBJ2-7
CASSLVPAVLTYEQYF
TGTGCCAGCAGCTTAGTTCCGGCAGTGCTTACCTACGAGCAGTACTTC
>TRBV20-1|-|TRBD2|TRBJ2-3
CSASRTSGRALPTQYF
TGCAGTGCTTCCCGGACTAGCGGGAGGGCCTTGCCTACGCAGTATTTT
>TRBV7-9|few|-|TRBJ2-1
CASSHGTEIFYEQFF
TGTGCCAGCAGCCACGGGACTGAAATATTCTATGAGCAGTTCTTC
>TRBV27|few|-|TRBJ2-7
CASSLSPSAYEQYF
TGTGCCAGCAGTTTATCCCCTAGCGCCTACGAGCAGTACTTC
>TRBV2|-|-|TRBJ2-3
CASKTASTDTQYF
TGTGCCAGCAAGACCGCTAGCACAGATACGCAGTATTTT
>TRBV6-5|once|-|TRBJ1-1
CASTLLVGGNTEAFF
TGTGCCAGCACTCTACTCGTAGGGGGAAACACTGAAGCTTTCTTT
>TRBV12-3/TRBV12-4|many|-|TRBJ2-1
CASSSPLGSYNEQFF
TGTGCCAGCAGTTCTCCCCTGGGGAGCTACAATGAGCAGTTCTTC
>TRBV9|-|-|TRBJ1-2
CASSVESSGNYGYTF
TGTGCCAGCAGCGTAGAATCAAGTGGGAACTATGGCTACACCTTC
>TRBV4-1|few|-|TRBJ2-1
CASSPPGSGNNEQFF
TGCGCCAGCAGCCCCCCCGGGTCCGGCAACAATGAGCAGTTCTTC
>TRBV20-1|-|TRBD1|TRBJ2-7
CSARPIGRGGTAEQYF
TGCAGTGCTAGACCCATCGGCCGAGGTGGGACAGCCGAGCAGTACTTC
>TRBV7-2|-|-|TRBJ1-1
CASSFNSLNTEAFF
TGTGCCAGCAGCTTTAATAGCTTGAACACTGAAGCTTTCTTT
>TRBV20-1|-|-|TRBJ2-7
CSAQLFSYEQYF
TGCAGTGCGCAGTTATTCTCCTACGAGCAGTACTTC
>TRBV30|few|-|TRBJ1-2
CAWSNRQRNYGYTF
TGTGCCTGGAGTAATCGACAGAGGAACTATGGCTACACCTTC
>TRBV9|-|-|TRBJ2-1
CASSGASSWNEQFF
TGTGCCAGCAGCGGAGCGAGTAGTTGGAATGAGCAGTTCTTC
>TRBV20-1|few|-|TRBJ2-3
CSHRDPSTGTQYF
TGCAGTCACCGGGACCCTAGCACAGGTACGCAGTATTTT
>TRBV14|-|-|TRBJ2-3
CASSQDGGRITDTQYF
TGTGCCAGCAGCCAAGATGGGGGCAGAATCACAGATACGCAGTATTTT
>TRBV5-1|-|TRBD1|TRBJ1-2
CASSLFQGEDGYTF
TGCGCCAGCAGCTTGTTTCAGGGGGAGGATGGCTACACCTTC
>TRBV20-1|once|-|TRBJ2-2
CSAPAKSTGELFF
TGCAGTGCCCCGGCAAAGAGCACCGGGGAGCTGTTTTTT
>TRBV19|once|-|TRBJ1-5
CAGSIGATGSNQPQHF
TGTGCCGGTAGTATTGGGGCGACAGGAAGCAATCAGCCCCAGCATTTT
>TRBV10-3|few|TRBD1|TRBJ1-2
CAIRVQGIYGYTF
TGTGCCATCCGGGTACAGGGGATCTATGGCTACACCTTC
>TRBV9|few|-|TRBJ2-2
CASSVSTYGELFF
TGTGCCAGCAGCGTATCCACCTACGGGGAGCTGTTTTTT
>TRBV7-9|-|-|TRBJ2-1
CASSVLGYEQFF
TGTGCCAGCAGCGTACTAGGGTATGAGCAGTTCTTC
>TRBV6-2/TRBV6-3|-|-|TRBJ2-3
CASSYRETDTQYF
TGTGCCAGCAGTTACAGAGAAACAGATACGCAGTATTTT
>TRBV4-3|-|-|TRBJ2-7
CASSQDQSIRFSYEQYF
TGCGCCAGCAGCCAAGATCAGTCCATCCGCTTTTCCTACGAGCAGTACTTC
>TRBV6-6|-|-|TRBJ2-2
CASSYVAALTGELFF
TGTGCCAGCAGTTACGTAGCGGCGCTCACCGGGGAGCTGTTTTTT
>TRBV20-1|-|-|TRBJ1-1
CSARPDYYPEAFF
TGCAGTGCTAGGCCTGACTACTACCCTGAAGCTTTCTTT
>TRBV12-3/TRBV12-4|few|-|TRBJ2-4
CASSLIRGNIQYF
TGTGCCAGCAGTTTAATCAGGGGAAACATTCAGTACTTC
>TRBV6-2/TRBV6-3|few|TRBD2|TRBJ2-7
CASRGLAGGSYEQYF
TGTGCCAGCAGAGGCTTAGCGGGGGGCTCCTACGAGCAGTACTTC
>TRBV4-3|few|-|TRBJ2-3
CASSQKRRSTDTQYF
TGCGCCAGCAGCCAAAAAAGGAGGAGCACAGATACGCAGTATTTT
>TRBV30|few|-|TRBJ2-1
CAWRFGAAYNEQFF
TGTGCCTGGAGATTCGGCGCAGCCTACAATGAGCAGTTCTTC
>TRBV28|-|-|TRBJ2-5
CASANPEETQYF
TGTGCCAGCGCTAATCCGGAAGAGACCCAGTACTTC
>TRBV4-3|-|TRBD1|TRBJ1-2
CASSQELGQGFAGYTF
TGCGCCAGCAGCCAAGAGCTCGGACAGGGGTTCGCTGGCTACACCTTC
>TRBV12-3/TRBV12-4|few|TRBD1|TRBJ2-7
CASSASGTGTVFYEQYF
TGTGCCAGCAGTGCATCCGGGACAGGTACGGTTTTCTACGAGCAGTACTTC
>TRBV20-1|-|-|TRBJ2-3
CSARPFRTDTQYF
TGCAGTGCACGGCCCTTTAGAACAGATACGCAGTATTTT
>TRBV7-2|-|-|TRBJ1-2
CASSLERISDGYTF
TGTGCCAGCAGCTTAGAGCGGATTTCGGATGGCTACACCTTC
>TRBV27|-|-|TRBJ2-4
CASSLSAVPAKQYF
TGTGCCAGCAGTTTGTCCGCGGTTCCTGCCAAGCAGTACTTC
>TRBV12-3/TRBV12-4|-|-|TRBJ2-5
CASSSRFQETQYF
TGTGCCAGCAGTTCTCGGTTCCAAGAGACCCAGTACTTC
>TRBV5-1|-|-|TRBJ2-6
CASSVTSSGANVLTF
TGCGCCAGCAGCGTGACAAGTTCTGGGGCCAACGTCCTGACTTTC
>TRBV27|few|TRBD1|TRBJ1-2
CASSRYLPGQGNYGYTF
TGTGCCAGCAGCCGTTACCTCCCGGGACAGGGGAACTATGGCTACACCTTC
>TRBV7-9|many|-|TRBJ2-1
CASSLSRANEQFF
TGTGCCAGCAGCTTGAGCAGGGCCAATGAGCAGTTCTTC
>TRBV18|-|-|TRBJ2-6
CASSPGTVLGANVLTF
TGTGCCAGCTCACCGGGGACGGTTTTGGGGGCCAACGTCCTGACTTTC
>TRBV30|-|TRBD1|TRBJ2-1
CAWNGQGDGQQFF
TGTGCCTGGAACGGACAGGGGGACGGTCAGCAGTTCTTC
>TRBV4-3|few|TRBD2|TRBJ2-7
CASSQEWLADFYNEQYF
TGCGCCAGCAGCCAAGAATGGCTAGCGGACTTCTACAATGAGCAGTACTTC